This T cell receptor beta chain was retrieved from a study of T cell responses to AZD1222 COVID-19 vaccine. This CDR3 is built from 16 residues. After removal of 5 bases from V and 2 bases from J, the junction contained 8 bases not matched to a gene. Germline loops: CDR1 LNHDA, CDR2 SQIVND (reference sequence). The count of this clone is one. Generated by immunoSEQ multiplex PCR, the TCRdb table keeps only in-frame clones and is missing some. This table has roughly 120,000 clones, about nine tenths appearing once. Sequenced here: peripheral blood, sampled on day 0 of AZD1222 vaccination. The sequence was obtained from an adult in good health. The chain has TRBV19 and TRBJ1-2; 10 bases agree with TRBD1. CDR3: CASSDIWGQGNYGYTF. DNA for the CDR3: TGTGCCAGTAGTGATATCTGGGGACAGGGGAACTATGGCTACACCTTC.